This TCR beta chain is from a study of blood T cell repertoires in COVID-19. At the level of the study: Acute and convalescent COVID-19 specimens originated in the United States, Italy and Spain.

Trimming took off 6 bases at V and 3 bases at J, with 11 bases between the two ends. Germline CDR1 and CDR2: KGHSH and LQKENI. The CDR3 sequence is 13 residues long. Generated by immunoSEQ multiplex PCR, the TCRdb table keeps only in-frame clones and is missing some. Seen here are about 110,000 clones, roughly 85% observed once, and the top ten hold under 3%. The chain has TRBV18 and TRBJ1-1; D gene uncertain. The receptor comes from a human donor in a cohort sampled during active COVID-19. Material for sequencing was peripheral blood. The CDR3: CASSREEDTEAFF. The DNA for the CDR3 is TGTGCCAGCTCGCGAGAGGAGGACACTGAAGCTTTCTTT.